The TCR beta chain described here comes from a study of cytomegalovirus exposure and HLA in healthy donors. Points from the study as a whole: CMV antigen specificity was confirmed in vitro for a few CMV-associated chains.

The repertoire was sequenced with immunoSEQ multiplex PCR; TCRdb's copy has only in-frame clones and lacks some. The sample has 90,000 to 130,000 clones; 88% are singletons. Remarks on this clone: The target antigen is unknown.

V gave up 3 bases and J gave up 8 bases, with 22 bases separating them. The CDR3 has 16 residues. The germline gives CDR1 MDHEN, CDR2 SYDVKM. Sequences were obtained from PBMCs. The chain combines TRBV28 with TRBJ1-2; weak D call: TRBD1 (6 bases). The receptor was isolated from a woman in her 30s in good health and CMV-seropositive. This CDR3 reads CASSFLPGGRGGGYTF. For the CDR3, the DNA is TGTGCCAGCAGTTTCCTGCCCGGAGGCAGGGGTGGCGGCTACACCTTC.